What follows is one TCR beta chain and its context. Its antigen is unknown. No quality values exist for individual bases; no much larger clone is one base distant. Library method: RT-PCR. The instrument was an Illumina HiSeq 2500. Using fastp at Q25 and MiXCR, TCRdb reprocessed the public reads and kept productive beta chains. Rows merge per CDR3 protein into single entries with the most common DNA and genes. Recorded for this sample are about 540,000 distinct CDR3 sequences; approximately 24% of them occurred a single time. Of the sample, 2.5% to 3% falls within the top ten clones. V is cut back by 4 bases and J by 4 bases, with 10 bases in the junction unmatched. The CDR3 runs 16 amino acids, cysteine and phenylalanine included. Kept here is only the CDR3 DNA, which spans 48 bases and is read in frame from base 1. Based on the germline V gene, the CDR1 and CDR2 sequences are MNHEY and SVGEGT. These data belong to a study of response to subunit inactivated influenza vaccine listed by TCRdb under 2018. The study in broad terms: The study used deep quantitative T cell receptor repertoire profiling to track responses to a trivalent subunit inactivated influenza vaccine.

Here is what the overall study found, with its caveats: The authors suggested that each seasonal influenza vaccination may recruit only a limited number of new T cells.

In addition, the sample was reused for a study of T cells expressing NK-cell markers. From that second study: 5'RACE template switching, by which a universal primer site and unique molecular identifiers were added, was used to make TCR beta cDNA libraries. Three sorted T-cell subsets (CD3+CD56+NKG2C+, CD3+CD56+NKG2C- and CD3+CD56-NKG2C+) from 8 or 9 donors had their TCR beta-chain repertoires profiled. Among the eight sequenced donors, only one was HCMV-seronegative, while the other seven were HCMV-seropositive. In several experiments an anti-gammadeltaTCR antibody was added to restrict sorting to alphabetaTCR-expressing T cells. In six donors, the dominant CD3+CD56+NKG2C+ clonotypes ranked among the top 10 CD8+ clonotypes, making up roughly 1.0-8% of CD8+ T cells. Those dominant clonotypes were again the most abundant among CD3+CD56-NKG2C+ cells in a handful of donors, at about 25-60.1%. It remained unclear whether the expanded NKG2C-expressing T cell clones were specific for HCMV antigens. All eight donors whose samples were sequenced were randomly selected healthy volunteers, three of them men and five women. HCMV serostatus was determined by detecting HCMV-specific IgG in serum with a commercial ELISA kit. Peripheral blood mononuclear cells were isolated from blood by Ficoll density gradient centrifugation. Magnetic immunoseparation with Miltenyi isolation kits was used to isolate CD4+ and CD8+ T cells from PBMC. cDNA synthesis was primed from the TCR beta constant segment, followed by two successive PCR amplification steps. The libraries were sequenced on Illumina HiSeq 2000/2500, MiSeq or NextSeq, producing 2 x 150 bp reads. Reads were demultiplexed and grouped by UMI with MIGEC, and clonotypes were assembled and quantified with MiTCR. To exclude erroneous sequences, any TCR cDNA sequence not supported by at least two reads was discarded. Downstream repertoire analysis used the tcR package, and clonotypes were matched across fractions by CDR3 nucleotide sequence plus V segment. Antigen specificity was annotated against VDJdb with VDJmatch, allowing one amino acid substitution in CDR3.

Recombination connected TRBV6-2 or TRBV6-3 to TRBJ2-4; a stretch of 7 junction bases matches TRBD1. This TCR derives from a man aged 45-60 years who received an inactivated influenza vaccine. Donor details come from another sample of the same person, matched by shared clones. Sequences were derived from CD4+ T cells sorted from PBMCs, sampled 11 to 12 days after vaccination. The DNA sequence is given as TGTGCCAGCAGTTTGTTCGGTTCGACAGGGAAAAACATTCAGTACTTC. This yields the protein CASSLFGSTGKNIQYF.